This T cell receptor beta chain was sequenced in a study of blood T cells in healthy people across ages. Findings and limits, study-wide: Aged donors had fewer naive CD4+ cells and lower diversity than long-lived donors. Strong correlation was found linking TCR beta diversity to naive T cell percentage.

It was with a sample-barcoded 5' primer and a J-beta primer mix that a second PCR of about 6 to 12 cycles was run. TCRdb redid the calling of the 5' RACE reads with MiXCR, one entry per CDR3 protein. The table has 760,000 or so distinct CDR3 sequences, 25% seen once. In germline, CDR1 is ENHRY, CDR2 SYGVKD. This CDR3 is built from 16 residues. As regards this clonotype: The antigen is not known.

These data were also reused for a study on T cells of mothers and their children. That work contributes: All donors were healthy and Caucasian; they were a few mothers and their six children. During the second PCR, the M1S primer introduced sample barcodes along with 2-4 random nucleotides.

The chain is built from TRBV10-3 and TRBJ2-5; D is possibly TRBD1 or TRBD2 (6 bases each). Judging by the DNA end, TRBJ2-7 fits better; the J call may be wrong. The specimen sequenced was blood. This clonotype originated in a boy younger than 18 in good health. The CDR3 is CAISEILAGHPYEQYF. In DNA, the CDR3 is TGTGCCATCAGTGAGATTTTGGCGGGACACCCCTACGAGCAGTACTTC.